This TCR beta chain came from a study of shared clonotypes between healthy human individuals. Whole-study findings and limits: The sampled material consisted only of blood, and tissue repertoires are likely to differ.

Nashville, Tennessee was home to all donors, each a Caucasian adult. The authors loaded about 200 ng DNA, about 30,000 T cell genomes, into sorted-subset replicate PCRs. TCRdb keeps only in-frame clones here, not all; method: immunoSEQ multiplex PCR. The sample has around 1,000,000 clones, approximately 77% seen once. This CDR3 spans 14 amino acids. Per germline, CDR1 MDHEN and CDR2 SYDVKM. Trimming pared 8 bases from V and 0 bases from J, leaving 10 bases between. As concerns this clone: The target antigen is unknown.

Material for sequencing was memory CD4+ T cells from PBMCs. This sample's subset: CD45RA-negative fraction. J is TRBJ1-4 and V is TRBV28, with D hard to call. The sequence was collected from a man aged 18 to 30 in good health. Some clones in this sample may be carry-over from other donors' samples. In nucleotides, the CDR3 is TGTGCCAGCGAAACACGGGCAACTAATGAAAAACTGTTTTTT. As protein: CASETRATNEKLFF.